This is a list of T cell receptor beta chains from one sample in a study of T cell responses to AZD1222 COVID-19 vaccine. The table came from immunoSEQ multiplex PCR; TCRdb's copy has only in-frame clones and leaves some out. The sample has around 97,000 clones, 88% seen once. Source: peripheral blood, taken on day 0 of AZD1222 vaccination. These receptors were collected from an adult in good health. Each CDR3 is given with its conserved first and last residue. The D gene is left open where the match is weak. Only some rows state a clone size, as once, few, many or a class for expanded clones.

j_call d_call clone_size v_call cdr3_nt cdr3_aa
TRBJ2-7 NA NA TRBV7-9 TGTGCCAGCAGATCACAGGGATACGAGCAGTACTTC CASRSQGYEQYF
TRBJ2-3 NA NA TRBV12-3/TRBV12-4 TGTGCCAGCAGCTGGGGCACAGATACGCAGTATTTT CASSWGTDTQYF
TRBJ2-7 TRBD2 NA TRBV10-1 TGCGCCAGCAGTGAGGGACTAGCGGGAGTCGAGTACTTC CASSEGLAGVEYF
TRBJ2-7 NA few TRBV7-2 TGTGCCAGCCTCAAGGACTACGAGCAGTACTTC CASLKDYEQYF
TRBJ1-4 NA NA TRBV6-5 TGTGCCAGTGCTCCCCGGGGTCGGGATGAAAAACTGTTTTTT CASAPRGRDEKLFF
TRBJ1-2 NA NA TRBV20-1 TGCAGTGCTAGTCACCAGGGAGCTGGCTACACCTTC CSASHQGAGYTF
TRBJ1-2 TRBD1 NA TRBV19 TGTGCCACCGAGACAGGGTTTGACTACACCTTC CATETGFDYTF
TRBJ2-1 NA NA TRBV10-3 TGTGCCATCAGTGAGGGCGGACTCTTATCCTACAATGAGCAGTTCTTC CAISEGGLLSYNEQFF
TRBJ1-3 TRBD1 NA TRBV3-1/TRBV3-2 TGTGCCACCGCGCGTGGGACAGGGAGGTCTGGGAACACCATATATTTT CATARGTGRSGNTIYF
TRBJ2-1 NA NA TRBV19 TGTGCCAGTAGCAATCCTTATACAGGAGCCTACAATGAGCAGTTCTTC CASSNPYTGAYNEQFF
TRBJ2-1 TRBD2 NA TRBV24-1 TGTGCCACCAGTGATCCTGGGACTAGCGGGATCTACAATGAGCAGTTCTTC CATSDPGTSGIYNEQFF
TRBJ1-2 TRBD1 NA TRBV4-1 TGCGCCAGCAGCCAAGACGGACAGGGGAACTATGGCTACACCTTC CASSQDGQGNYGYTF
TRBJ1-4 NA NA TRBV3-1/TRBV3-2 TGTGCCAGCAGCCAAGTACAGGGAGGCGGTGAAAAACTGTTTTTT CASSQVQGGGEKLFF
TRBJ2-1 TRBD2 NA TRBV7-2 TGTGCCAGCAGCTTAGACCCAGCGCTAGCGGGCTCCTACAATGAGCAGTTCTTC CASSLDPALAGSYNEQFF
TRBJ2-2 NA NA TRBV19 TGTGCCATTATGGGTGGCACCGGGGAGCTGTTTTTT CAIMGGTGELFF
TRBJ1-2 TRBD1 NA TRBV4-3 TGCGCCAGCAGCCAAGATTGGGCCAGGGGGTTTGGTGGCTACACCTTC CASSQDWARGFGGYTF
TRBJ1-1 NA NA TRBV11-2 TGTGCCAGCAGCCGCTTGACGAGGAACACTGAAGCTTTCTTT CASSRLTRNTEAFF
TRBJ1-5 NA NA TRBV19 TGTGCCAGTAGTATCGGGGAAGCCCGATCGGATCAGCCCCAGCATTTT CASSIGEARSDQPQHF
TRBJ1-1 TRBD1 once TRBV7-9 TGTGCCAGCAGCGGGGGACAGGGGGCCGACACTGAAGCTTTCTTT CASSGGQGADTEAFF
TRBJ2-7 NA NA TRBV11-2 TGTGCCAGCAGCTTAGATCTAGGGTTCTACGAGCAGTACTTC CASSLDLGFYEQYF
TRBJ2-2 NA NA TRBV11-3 TGTGCCAGCAGCTTATCTCGGGAAGGGCACGGGGAGCTGTTTTTT CASSLSREGHGELFF
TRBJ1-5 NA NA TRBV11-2 TGTGCCAGCAGCTCCGCCGGGACGCAGAATCAGCCCCAGCATTTT CASSSAGTQNQPQHF
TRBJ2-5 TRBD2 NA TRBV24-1 TGTGCCACCAGGGGACTAGGAGAGACCCAGTACTTC CATRGLGETQYF
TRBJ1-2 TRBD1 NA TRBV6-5 TGTGCCAGCACTATAGTGACAGGGGACTATGGCTACACCTTC CASTIVTGDYGYTF
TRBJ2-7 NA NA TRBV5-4 TGTGCCAGCAGCTTGGGGGCAGGAGCTATCTCCTACGAGCAGTACTTC CASSLGAGAISYEQYF
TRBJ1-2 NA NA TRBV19 TGTGCCAGTAGTATAGAGGTGTACTATGGCTACACCTTC CASSIEVYYGYTF
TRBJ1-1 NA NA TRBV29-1 TGCAGCGTTGAAGATCTTCGGGGGCCAGGGGCTTTCTTT CSVEDLRGPGAFF
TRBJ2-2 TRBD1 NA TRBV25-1 TGTGCCAGCAGTGACACACAGGGGGCCGGGGAGCTGTTTTTT CASSDTQGAGELFF
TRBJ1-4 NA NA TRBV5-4 TGTGCCAGCAGCCTGGAGGCAAGGCCTAATGAAAAACTGTTTTTT CASSLEARPNEKLFF
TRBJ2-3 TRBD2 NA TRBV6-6 TGTGCCAGCATGCCGGGACTAGCCGTGGATACGCAGTATTTT CASMPGLAVDTQYF
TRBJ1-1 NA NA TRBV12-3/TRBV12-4 TGTGCCAGCAGAGAACCTACAGGGACTGAAGCTTTCTTT CASREPTGTEAFF
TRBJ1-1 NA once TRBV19 TGTGCCAGTAGTGGGCAAACCAACACTGAAGCTTTCTTT CASSGQTNTEAFF
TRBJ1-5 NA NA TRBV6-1 TGTGCCAGCAGTGAATGGGGGGGGGACCAGCCCCAGCATTTT CASSEWGGDQPQHF
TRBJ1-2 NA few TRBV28 TGTGCCAGCAGTGCAGGCGCCCAGAACTACACCTTC CASSAGAQNYTF
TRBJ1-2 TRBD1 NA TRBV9 TGTGCCAGCAGCGCCCAGGGGGCAGGGAATGGCTACACCTTC CASSAQGAGNGYTF
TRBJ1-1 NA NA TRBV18 TGTGCCAGCTCACCATTGGGGGGCACTGAAGCTTTCTTT CASSPLGGTEAFF
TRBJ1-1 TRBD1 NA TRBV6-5 TGTGCCAGCAGTCAACAGGGGGGGACTGAAGCTTTCTTT CASSQQGGTEAFF
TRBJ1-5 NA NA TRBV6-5 TGTGCCAGCAGCCCCATCGACAGCCTGCATCAGCCCCAGCATTTT CASSPIDSLHQPQHF
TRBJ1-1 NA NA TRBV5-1 TGCGCCAGCAGCCCTGGGGAGGGAGGAACGATGAACACTGAAGCTTTCTTT CASSPGEGGTMNTEAFF
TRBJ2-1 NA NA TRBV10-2 TGCGCCAGCACAAATGGGGGGGCCCATGAGCAGTTCTTC CASTNGGAHEQFF
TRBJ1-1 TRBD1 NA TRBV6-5 TGTGCCAGCAGCGTTGACAGGGCCAACACTGAAGCTTTCTTT CASSVDRANTEAFF
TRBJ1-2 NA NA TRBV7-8 TGTGCCAGCAGCCCCCAAATAGCAGCGGGACCTTATGGCTGCACCTTC CASSPQIAAGPYGCTF
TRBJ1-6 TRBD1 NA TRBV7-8 TGTGCCAGCAGCCCTGGGACAGGGTTTGATGGCTCACCCCTCCACTTT CASSPGTGFDGSPLHF
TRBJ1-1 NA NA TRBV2 TGTGCCAGCAGTGACTACTACACGAACACTGAAGCTTTCTTT CASSDYYTNTEAFF
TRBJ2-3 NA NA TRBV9 TGTGCCAGCAGCGTAGAGATTATGGGACTTGGGGATACGCAGTATTTT CASSVEIMGLGDTQYF
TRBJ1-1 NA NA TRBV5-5 TGTGCCAGCAGAGGGGTCTTCCTTTCCCGGTGGACTGAAGCTTTCTTT CASRGVFLSRWTEAFF
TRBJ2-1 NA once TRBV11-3 TGTGCCAGCAGCCCCGGGACACTTTCTAATGAGCAGTTCTTC CASSPGTLSNEQFF
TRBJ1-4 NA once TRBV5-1 TGCGCCAGCCGACGGGGGTCTAATGAAAAACTGTTTTTT CASRRGSNEKLFF
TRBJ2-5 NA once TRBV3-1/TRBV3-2 TGTGCCAGCAGCCAAGTGCTAGAGACCCAGTACTTC CASSQVLETQYF
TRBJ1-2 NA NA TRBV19 TGTGCCAGTAGTACCGGAAGGGGGGGCAACTATGGCTACACCTTC CASSTGRGGNYGYTF
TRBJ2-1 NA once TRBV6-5 TGTGCCAGCAGGCCCTTCGGCAACAATGAGCAGTTCTTC CASRPFGNNEQFF
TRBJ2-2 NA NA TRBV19 TGTGCCAGTAGCGTTGCGTCCGGGGAGCTGTTTTTT CASSVASGELFF
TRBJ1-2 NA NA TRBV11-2 TGTGCCAGCAGCTTGGGCATTAACTATGGCTACACCTTC CASSLGINYGYTF
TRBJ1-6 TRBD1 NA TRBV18 TGTGCCAGCTCACCTGGACAGGGGATGGGCACCTATAATTCACCCCTCCACTTT CASSPGQGMGTYNSPLHF
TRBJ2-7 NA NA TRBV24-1 TGTGCCACCAGTGATAGTTACTCCTACGAGCAGTACTTC CATSDSYSYEQYF